A single sample gave rise to the 8 T cell receptor beta chains below, sequenced in a study of PD-1 blockade in classical Hodgkin lymphoma. Assay: immunoSEQ multiplex PCR; the TCRdb copy retains only in-frame clones and omits some. In the table there are 4,500 to 5,000 clones, approximately 72% of which are singletons. All patients relapsed after autologous stem cell transplantation, and brentuximab vedotin exposure varied. Sequenced material: peripheral blood mononuclear cells (PBMCs), taken before the second cycle of nivolumab. These receptors originate from a human donor with classical Hodgkin lymphoma.

The chain recombines TRBV10-1 with TRBJ2-2; D is unclear. The CDR3 has 13 residues. With 6 bases removed from V and 2 bases from J, the gap between germline ends came to 7 bases. CDR1 and CDR2 from the germline V gene are WNHNN and SYGVQD (reference sequence). CDR3 in DNA: TGCGCCAGCAGCGAACTCAACACCGGGGAGCTGTTTTTT. It is translated as CASSELNTGELFF.

For this clone: This CDR3 is also generated by other DNA sequences in the sample. The chain links TRBV27 to TRBJ2-3; D unresolved. Germline V lookup: CDR1 MNHEY, CDR2 SMNVEV (reference sequence). The CDR3 loop spans 13 amino acids. V dropped 0 bases and J dropped 4 bases, with 5 bases sitting between them. The CDR3 region is CASSLSRPDTQYF. Here the CDR3 DNA reads TGTGCCAGCAGTTTATCCAGGCCAGATACGCAGTATTTT.

V gene TRBV9 combines with J gene TRBJ2-3, with 15 bases identical to TRBD2. This CDR3 contains 21 residues. The trim removed 4 bases at V and 5 bases at J, leaving 20 bases unmatched. Per germline, CDR1 SGDLS and CDR2 YYNGEE. CDR3 sequence reads: CASSYPSSGLAGGLRGDTQYF. Written as DNA, the CDR3 is TGTGCCAGCAGCTATCCCTCTAGTGGACTAGCGGGGGGGCTCCGGGGAGATACGCAGTATTTT.

The CDR3 sequence: CASSLGGVSYEQYF. The CDR3 DNA sequence: TGTGCCAGCAGTTTGGGAGGGGTCTCCTACGAGCAGTACTTC. The genes are TRBV27 and TRBJ2-7; TRBD2 aligns across 7 bases. CDR3 length: 14 amino acids. V was pared by 3 bases and J by 0 bases, with 2 bases of the junction left unmatched. Germline CDR1 reads MNHEY; CDR2 reads SMNVEV (reference sequence).

The genes are TRBV18 and TRBJ2-5, with D perhaps TRBD2 (5 bases). CDR1 is KGHSH, CDR2 LQKENI, per germline. Trimming shortened V by 1 base and J by 2 bases, and 11 bases separated the two germline ends. This CDR3 contains 15 residues. The chain's CDR3 is CASSPRAGLQETQYF. The CDR3 DNA sequence: TGTGCCAGCTCACCACGGGCGGGCCTACAAGAGACCCAGTACTTC.

V gene TRBV10-3 combines with J gene TRBJ2-3, with D possibly TRBD1 on 6 matching bases. The CDR3 sequence is 16 residues long. Per the germline V gene, CDR1 is ENHRY and CDR2 is SYGVKD. V was pared by 4 bases and J by 0 bases, with 14 bases between. CDR3 in amino acids: CAISAVTGYSTDTQYF. The CDR3 nucleotides read TGTGCCATCAGTGCCGTCACAGGGTATAGCACAGATACGCAGTATTTT.

The chain carries TRBV7-6 and TRBJ2-2; TRBD2 matches 9 bases. Trimming at V came to 11 bases and at J to 2 bases, leaving 9 bases not matched to a gene. CDR1 and CDR2 from the germline V gene are SGHVS and FNYEAQ. CDR3 length: 15 residues. CDR3 nucleotide sequence: TGTGCCGGATTCCAGCGGGAGGATAACACCGGGGAGCTGTTTTTT. Translating it yields CAGFQREDNTGELFF. The full variable domain, its missing parts supplied by reference TRBV7-6 and TRBJ2-2, is GAGVSQSPRYKVTKRGQDVALRCDPISGHVSLYWYRQALGQGPEFLTYFNYEAQQDKSGLPNDRFSAERPEGSISTLTIQRTEQRDSAMYRCAGFQREDNTGELFFGEGSRLTVL.

This sequence joins TRBV7-3 and TRBJ2-1; TRBD2 is a possible D gene (5 bases). V was trimmed by 4 bases and J by 12 bases, leaving 19 bases between them. From germline, CDR1 is SGHTA and CDR2 FQGTGA. The CDR3 spans 14 residues. CDR3 nucleotides: TGTGCCAGCAGCTCCGGACTGGGAAGGGATGGGCAGTTCTTC. Protein sequence: CASSSGLGRDGQFF.